This T cell receptor (beta chain) is from a study of cytomegalovirus exposure and HLA in healthy donors. The overall study: Early released data comprised tens of millions of unique TCRs from HLA-typed donors.

This clone was found once. Primers included in the PCR were 60 Vbeta and 13 Jbeta primers. Here immunoSEQ multiplex PCR was the method, and the copy in TCRdb shows in-frame clones only, minus some. The sample consists of 60,000 to 70,000 clones, 78% of them appearing once. All donors participated as healthy donors of bone marrow. CDR1 is LNHNV and CDR2 is YYDKDF in the germline V gene (reference sequence). Trimming shortened V by 0 bases and J by 0 bases, and 15 bases separated the two germline ends. The CDR3 extends over 19 amino acids. Sequenced input: PBMCs. The TCR sequence derives from a middle-aged man in good health and CMV-seronegative. The chain carries TRBV15 and TRBJ2-6; D may be TRBD1 (5 bases). The CDR3 bases are TGTGCCACCAGCAGAGACTCAACAGGCGGACGCTCTGGGGCCAACGTCCTGACTTTC. Encoded protein: CATSRDSTGGRSGANVLTF.